The 22 T cell receptor beta chains listed next were all sequenced from one sample in a study of TIL therapy for anti-PD-1-resistant metastatic lung cancer. This was the immunoSEQ v3 assay. Produced via immunoSEQ multiplex PCR; TCRdb's table is partial and in-frame only. The sample records around 21,000 clones, approximately 70% being singletons. Indicated time point: pre-treatment sample, taken before nivolumab and TIL therapy. The sequences come from blood, collected at baseline. The receptors stem from a person aged 25-85 years with non-small cell lung cancer.

The DNA of the CDR3 is TGTGCCAGCAGCGTAGTTCCCCTCTTCTATAGCGGGAGCCCACGAGGGTACAATGAGCAGTTCTTC. The encoded protein is CASSVVPLFYSGSPRGYNEQFF. The genes are TRBV9 and TRBJ2-1; 9 bases map to TRBD2. Germline lookup yields CDR1 SGDLS and CDR2 YYNGEE. The length of the CDR3 is 22 residues. The trim removed 0 bases at V and 4 bases at J, leaving 23 bases unmatched. The full variable domain, rest sourced from reference TRBV9 and TRBJ2-1, is DSGVTQTPKHLITATGQRVTLRCSPRSGDLSVYWYQQSLDQGLQFLIQYYNGEERAKGNILERFSAQQFPDLHSELNLSSLELGDSALYFCASSVVPLFYSGSPRGYNEQFFGPGTRLTVL.

The chain recombines TRBV4-1 with TRBJ2-4; D possibly corresponds to TRBD2 (5 bases). The germline V gene encodes CDR1 MGHRA and CDR2 YSYEKL. The V gene lost 0 bases and the J gene lost 0 bases, with 12 bases spanning the gap. This CDR3 is built from 17 residues. CDR3 sequence reads: CASSQDPGLVAKNIQYF. The CDR3 bases are TGCGCCAGCAGCCAAGATCCGGGGTTAGTAGCCAAAAACATTCAGTACTTC.

The rearrangement joins TRBV5-6 to TRBJ2-5; TRBD1 agrees at 10 bases. The length of the CDR3 is 15 residues. Germline values: CDR1 SGHDT, CDR2 YYEEEE. V shed 3 bases, J shed 5 bases, and the junction held 7 bases outside the gene matches. In nucleotides, the CDR3 is TGTGCCAGCAGCTCCCGGGACAGGGGTGGTGAGACCCAGTACTTC. It translates to CASSSRDRGGETQYF. The whole variable domain, filled in from reference TRBV5-6 and TRBJ2-5, reads DAGVTQSPTHLIKTRGQQVTLRCSPKSGHDTVSWYQQALGQGPQFIFQYYEEEERQRGNFPDRFSGHQFPNYSSELNVNALLLGDSALYLCASSSRDRGGETQYFGPGTRLLVL.

This clone appeared a few times. The rearrangement uses TRBV10-1 and TRBJ2-7, with D perhaps matching TRBD1 or TRBD2 (6 bases each). Germline V gene lookup returns CDR1 WNHNN and CDR2 SYGVQD (reference sequence). V was trimmed by 7 bases and J by 2 bases, leaving 30 bases between them. The CDR3 totals 19 residues. CDR3 nucleotides: TGCGCCAGCACCCGGGGGCCTAGACTCGCATCCAGATTAGCCTACGAGCAGTACTTC. Its protein is CASTRGPRLASRLAYEQYF.

This chain joins TRBV4-2 and TRBJ1-5; D gene ambiguous. CDR3 length: 13 amino acids. V dropped 0 bases and J dropped 9 bases, with 9 bases sitting between them. Germline lookup yields CDR1 LGHNA and CDR2 YNFKEQ. The CDR3 loop reads CASSQEVRTPQHF. Here the CDR3 DNA reads TGTGCCAGCAGCCAAGAAGTGAGGACGCCCCAGCATTTT.

The chain employs TRBV7-9 and TRBJ1-1, with a tentative D call TRBD1 (6 bases). Trimming stripped 6 bases from V and 11 bases from J, with 13 bases between. Germline V lookup: CDR1 SEHNR, CDR2 FQNEAQ (reference sequence). The CDR3 length is 11 residues. Here the CDR3 reads CASRRLDSAFF. The CDR3 DNA is TGTGCCAGCAGAAGACTGGACAGCGCTTTCTTT.

The chain links TRBV15 to TRBJ1-2, with unresolved D. Germline V CDR1 and CDR2: LNHNV, YYDKDF (reference sequence). The CDR3 length is 13 residues. Trimming cost V 0 bases and J 8 bases, with 10 bases left between them. The CDR3 nucleotides are TGTGCCACCAGCAGAGACCCGAAAGGGGGCTACACCTTC. Its protein is CATSRDPKGGYTF. Based on the CDR3 plus reference TRBV15 and TRBJ1-2, the full variable domain is DAMVIQNPRYQVTQFGKPVTLSCSQTLNHNVMYWYQQKSSQAPKLLFHYYDKDFNNEADTPDNFQSRRPNTSFCFLDIRSPGLGDTAMYLCATSRDPKGGYTFGSGTRLTVV.

Details on this clone: The junction and the germline gene differ at one end; a read error may be behind it. At the DNA level, this CDR3 is encoded by other sequences in the same sample as well. This chain connects TRBV12-5 to TRBJ1-1, with D perhaps matching TRBD1 (6 bases). The CDR3 runs to 14 residues. Per germline, CDR1 LGHNT and CDR2 FRNRAP. The chain's CDR3 is CASAPGQMNTEAFF. CDR3 nucleotide sequence: TGTGCTAGTGCCCCTGGACAGATGAACACTGAAGCCTTCTTT. The full variable domain, in which reference TRBV12-5 and TRBJ1-1 provide the parts outside the CDR3, is DARVTQTPRHKVTEMGQEVTMRCQPILGHNTVFWYRQTMMQGLELLAYFRNRAPLDDSGMPKDRFSAEMPDATLATLKIQPSEPRDSAVYFCASAPGQMNTEAFFGQGTRLTVV.

The chain links TRBV12-3 or TRBV12-4 to TRBJ2-5; 9 nucleotides line up with TRBD2. V gave up 5 bases and J gave up 5 bases; unmatched junction bases: 3. This CDR3 has 13 amino acids. The CDR3 spells CASSPSGDETQYF. The CDR3, as DNA: TGTGCCAGCAGTCCTAGCGGGGACGAGACCCAGTACTTC.

V is TRBV4-3 and J is TRBJ1-1; unclear D gene. Trimming cost V 4 bases and J 1 base, with 7 bases left between them. This CDR3 has 13 residues. Germline V lookup: CDR1 LGHNA, CDR2 YSLEER. CDR3 region: CASSPGGNTEAFF. CDR3 bases: TGCGCCAGCAGCCCGGGAGGGAACACTGAAGCTTTCTTT.

The V call is TRBV6-1, the J call TRBJ1-5, with D unclear. V was pared by 0 bases and J by 4 bases, with 13 bases between. The CDR3 runs to 16 residues. The V gene's germline CDR1 is MNHNS and CDR2 SASEGT. The CDR3 here is CASSEAGNDYNQPQHF. CDR3 DNA: TGTGCCAGCAGTGAAGCAGGTAACGATTATAATCAGCCCCAGCATTTT.

The genes are TRBV14 and TRBJ2-3, with D perhaps matching TRBD2 (5 bases). With 5 bases removed from V and 0 bases from J, the gap between germline ends came to 12 bases. The CDR3 has 15 residues. CDR1 and CDR2 from the germline V gene are SGHDN and FVKESK. CDR3 nucleotides: TGTGCCAGCAGCTTCGGACTGGCTAGCACAGATACGCAGTATTTT. Translated, it gives CASSFGLASTDTQYF.

CDR3 sequence: CASSQERTGEYQPQHF. CDR3 DNA: TGCGCCAGCAGCCAAGAAAGGACAGGGGAGTATCAGCCCCAGCATTTT. The gene calls are TRBV4-1 and TRBJ1-5; 9 bases are shared with TRBD1. V trimming: 0 bases; J trimming: 5 bases; junction bases outside the gene matches: 5. CDR3 size: 16 residues. Germline loops: CDR1 MGHRA, CDR2 YSYEKL.

This sequence joins TRBV2 and TRBJ1-5; 7 positions agree with TRBD1. The CDR3 is 13 residues long. The junction had 3 bases not matched to a gene; V was cut back by 8 bases and J by 2 bases. Looked up from germline, CDR1 is SNHLY and CDR2 is FYNNEI. CDR3 in amino acids: CASAGTGNQPQHF. Written as DNA, the CDR3 is TGTGCCAGCGCCGGGACAGGCAATCAGCCCCAGCATTTT.

The chain joins TRBV7-9 to TRBJ2-3, with 8 bases that match TRBD2. The germline V gene has CDR1 SEHNR and CDR2 FQNEAQ (reference sequence). Trimming at V came to 1 base and at J to 4 bases, leaving 4 bases not matched to a gene. The CDR3 spans 15 residues. The CDR3 loop is CASSLVAGTSDTQYF. CDR3 bases: TGTGCCAGCAGCTTAGTAGCGGGGACGTCAGATACGCAGTATTTT. Combining the CDR3 with reference TRBV7-9 and TRBJ2-3 gives the whole variable domain DTGVSQNPRHKITKRGQNVTFRCDPISEHNRLYWYRQTLGQGPEFLTYFQNEAQLEKSRLLSDRFSAERPKGSFSTLEIQRTEQGDSAMYLCASSLVAGTSDTQYFGPGTRLTVL.

The rearrangement joins TRBV29-1 to TRBJ2-5, with D perhaps matching TRBD1 or TRBD2 (5 bases each). The CDR3 loop spans 11 amino acids. Trimming left V 6 bases short and J 0 bases short, with 5 bases between. The germline gives CDR1 SQVTM, CDR2 ANQGSEA. The CDR3 region is CSVGHQETQYF. CDR3 coding DNA: TGCAGCGTGGGACACCAAGAGACCCAGTACTTC.

V usage is TRBV6-5 and J usage is TRBJ2-1; weak D call: TRBD2 (5 bases). Per germline, CDR1 MNHEY and CDR2 SVGAGI. CDR3 length: 16 residues. V was clipped by 6 bases and J by 0 bases, with 15 bases between them. In DNA form, the CDR3 reads TGTGCCAGCAGCTACCTCCTCAGCGGCTCCTACAATGAGCAGTTCTTC. This translates into CASSYLLSGSYNEQFF.

The CDR3 DNA reads as TGTGCCACCAGTGATACGACAGGGGGAAACACTGAAGCTTTCTTT. Residues: CATSDTTGGNTEAFF. The V and J genes are TRBV24-1 and TRBJ1-1; 9 bases are shared with TRBD1. This CDR3 contains 15 residues. The germline V gene has CDR1 KGHDR and CDR2 SFDVKD. Trimming at V came to 3 bases and at J to 2 bases, leaving 3 bases not matched to a gene.

This sequence joins TRBV5-1 and TRBJ2-1; 11 bases map to TRBD2. The ends lost 0 bases at V and 2 bases at J; junction bases unmatched: 7. The CDR3 is 18 amino acids. The germline V gene encodes CDR1 SGHRS and CDR2 YFSETQ. This CDR3 is CASSLGGLAASPYNEQFF. The CDR3 region has the DNA TGCGCCAGCAGCTTGGGGGGACTAGCGGCCTCTCCCTACAATGAGCAGTTCTTC.

This chain connects TRBV10-2 to TRBJ2-7, with 8 bases matching TRBD1. The CDR3 is 11 amino acids. J was trimmed by 6 bases and V by 7 bases; bases with no gene match: 2. Germline V CDR1 and CDR2: WSHSY, SAAADI. The CDR3 loop reads CASKQGGEQYV. The CDR3, as DNA: TGCGCCAGCAAACAGGGGGGCGAGCAGTACGTC.

V gene TRBV7-9 combines with J gene TRBJ2-2, with D possibly called TRBD1 or TRBD2 (5 bases each). Deletions cut 1 base from V and 4 bases from J, with 13 bases between. Germline V lookup: CDR1 SEHNR, CDR2 FQNEAQ (reference sequence). There are 16 residues in the CDR3. CDR3 DNA: TGTGCCAGCAGCTTAGGTTGGGGGACGGGCACCGGGGAGCTGTTTTTT. Translation: CASSLGWGTGTGELFF.

The chain recombines TRBV27 with TRBJ1-2, with 8 bases that match TRBD1. This CDR3 has 13 amino acids. Germline trimming cut 5 bases from V and 8 bases from J; bases unmatched to any gene: 7. CDR1 is MNHEY and CDR2 is SMNVEV in the germline V gene (reference sequence). The CDR3 sequence is CASSPIQGAGYTF. The CDR3 region has the DNA TGTGCCAGCAGTCCTATCCAGGGGGCGGGCTACACCTTC.